These 31 T cell receptor beta chains were all obtained from the same sample, sequenced in a study of beta chain features in type 1 diabetes (dated by TCRdb to the late 2010s). The method behind the library was the immunoSEQ multiplex PCR assay. The High Capacity cDNA Reverse Transcription Kit was used to reverse transcribe all of the isolated RNA, meaning that expressed TCRB transcripts were what got sequenced. Entries here come from immuneACCESS through TCRdb and include only in-frame sequences with V and J called. Some clones fail to appear in such tables; in the studies checked, an unresolved V gene covers under half of the shortfall, and the cause of the remainder is unknown. Present in this sample are a few hundred thousand clones, roughly a tenth of which were seen just once. The ten largest clonotypes hold over 1% of the sample. Source material: central memory CD4+ T cells from blood. Receptors originate from a man between 18 and 35 years old in good health.

This clone was detected only a few times. The chain combines TRBV5-1 with TRBJ2-1; D gene unclear. Germline V gene data show CDR1 as SGHRS and CDR2 as YFSETQ. V shed 4 bases and J shed 1 base, with 9 bases lying between them. This CDR3 is built from 14 residues. The CDR3 bases are TGCGCCAGCAGCCCGGCTAGTTCCTACAATGAGCAGTTCTTC. Residues: CASSPASSYNEQFF.

The sample holds a few counts of this clone. V gene TRBV6-5 combines with J gene TRBJ2-5; a weak D match, TRBD2 (5 bases). Trimming stripped 6 bases from V and 7 bases from J, with 21 bases between. The CDR3 covers 15 residues. Germline V lookup: CDR1 MNHEY, CDR2 SVGAGI. CDR3 nucleotides: TGTGCCAGCAGCGTTGGAGTGGGCCCCGAGGGGACCCAGTACTTC. Amino acids: CASSVGVGPEGTQYF.

For the CDR3, the DNA is TGTGCCAGCAGCTTAGAGGAGGGGTACGAGCAGTACTTC. It yields the protein CASSLEEGYEQYF. The V gene is TRBV7-9, the J gene TRBJ2-7; D perhaps matches TRBD2 (6 bases). The CDR3 has 13 amino acids. The germline V gene encodes CDR1 SEHNR and CDR2 FQNEAQ (reference sequence). Trimming left V 1 base short and J 4 bases short, with 8 bases between.

V and J are TRBV18 and TRBJ2-6; 7 positions match TRBD1. Germline CDR1 KGHSH, CDR2 LQKENI. This CDR3 has 16 residues. V was clipped by 3 bases and J by 2 bases; unmatched bases: 4. This chain's CDR3 is CASSPDRVAGANVLTF. CDR3 in DNA: TGTGCCAGCTCACCTGACAGGGTGGCTGGGGCCAACGTCCTGACTTTC. The variable domain in full, with the rest retrieved from reference TRBV18 and TRBJ2-6, is NAGVMQNPRHLVRRRGQEARLRCSPMKGHSHVYWYRQLPEEGLKFMVYLQKENIIDESGMPKERFSAEFPKEGPSILRIQQVVRGDSAAYFCASSPDRVAGANVLTFGAGSRLTVL.

The CDR3 here is CASSSPGGGSANTGELFF. DNA of the CDR3: TGTGCCAGCAGCTCCCCTGGGGGCGGCTCCGCGAACACCGGGGAGCTGTTTTTT. The chain employs TRBV7-2 and TRBJ2-2, with a tentative D call TRBD1 (6 bases). Germline-derived CDR1 and CDR2 are SGHTA and FQGNSA. Trimming removed 4 bases at V and 0 bases at J, with 18 bases between. This CDR3 is 18 amino acids long.

The chain couples TRBV29-1 to TRBJ2-1; 7 bases map to TRBD2. The J segment lost 6 bases and the V segment lost 4 bases, leaving 9 bases of the junction unmatched. In germline, CDR1 is SQVTM, CDR2 ANQGSEA. The CDR3 covers 14 residues. The CDR3 loop reads CSVAVQRDGNEQFF. The CDR3 nucleotides are TGCAGCGTTGCAGTCCAGCGGGACGGCAATGAGCAGTTCTTC.

This chain joins TRBV27 and TRBJ1-5; TRBD1 is a possible D gene (6 bases). CDR3 length: 15 amino acids. Germline CDR1 and CDR2: MNHEY and SMNVEV (reference sequence). Trimming took 2 bases from V and 1 from J, leaving 9 bases between them. The CDR3 loop is CASSLRRGSNQPQHF. CDR3 nucleotides: TGTGCCAGCAGTTTAAGGAGGGGGAGCAATCAGCCCCAGCATTTT.

The CDR3 here is CAWEQGANTIYF. The CDR3 nucleotides are TGTGCCTGGGAACAGGGGGCAAACACCATATATTTT. V is TRBV30 and J is TRBJ1-3; 9 nucleotides match TRBD1. After removal of 5 bases from V and 6 bases from J, the junction contained 2 bases not matched to a gene. CDR1 is GTSNPN and CDR2 is SVGIG in the germline V gene (reference sequence). This CDR3 comprises 12 residues.

Note on this clone: A far larger clone is one nucleotide away, so this likely arose from a read error. The rearrangement joins TRBV7-9 to TRBJ2-1, with D perhaps matching TRBD1 or TRBD2 (5 bases each). This CDR3 is built from 12 residues. CDR1 and CDR2 from the germline V gene are SEHNR and FQNEAQ (reference sequence). Trimming stripped 5 bases from V and 5 bases from J, with 7 bases between. CDR3 region: CASSVGDNEQFF. In DNA form, the CDR3 reads TGTGCCAGCAGCGTGGGGGACAATGAGCAGTTCTTC.

This sequence joins TRBV2 and TRBJ1-1, with D possibly TRBD1 on 6 matching bases. V dropped 10 bases and J dropped 1 base, with 10 bases sitting between them. Germline values: CDR1 SNHLY, CDR2 FYNNEI. The length of the CDR3 is 12 residues. CDR3 nucleotide sequence: TGTGCCACCTACAGGGAGAACACTGAAGCTTTCTTT. This codes for CATYRENTEAFF.

This clone appeared a few times. V usage is TRBV18 and J usage is TRBJ2-5, with TRBD1 matching 9 bases. The germline V gene has CDR1 KGHSH and CDR2 LQKENI. CDR3 length equals 13 residues. With V trimmed by 6 bases and J by 5 bases, 4 bases remained unmatched. In DNA form, the CDR3 reads TGTGCCAGCTCGTCAGGACAGGGGGAGACCCAGTACTTC. Translated, it gives CASSSGQGETQYF.

The sample holds many counts of this clone. The gene calls are TRBV2 and TRBJ2-3; 9 bases agree with TRBD2. V dropped 7 bases and J dropped 5; count of bases not matched to a gene: 7. Germline assignment: CDR1 SNHLY and CDR2 FYNNEI. This CDR3 region has 14 residues. The CDR3 sequence: CASTLTSGGDTQYF. The CDR3 DNA reads as TGTGCCAGCACCCTGACTAGCGGAGGAGATACGCAGTATTTT.

This clone was recorded a few times. The chain joins TRBV5-1 to TRBJ2-1; maybe TRBD1 (6 bases). Trimming stripped 4 bases from V and 4 bases from J, with 9 bases between. This CDR3 region has 13 residues. Germline loops: CDR1 SGHRS, CDR2 YFSETQ. Here the CDR3 DNA reads TGCGCCAGCAGCACTGGGACATACAATGAGCAGTTCTTC. It translates to CASSTGTYNEQFF. The full variable domain, completed using reference TRBV5-1 and TRBJ2-1, is KAGVTQTPRYLIKTRGQQVTLSCSPISGHRSVSWYQQTPGQGLQFLFEYFSETQRNKGNFPGRFSGRQFSNSRSEMNVSTLELGDSALYLCASSTGTYNEQFFGPGTRLTVL.

This clone occurred a few times. This chain connects TRBV5-1 to TRBJ2-5; no firm D call. With 5 bases removed from V and 1 base from J, the gap between germline ends came to 6 bases. Germline V gene sequence: CDR1 SGHRS, CDR2 YFSETQ. This CDR3 has 12 amino acids. The chain's CDR3 is CASREPQETQYF. The CDR3 DNA sequence: TGCGCCAGCAGGGAACCCCAAGAGACCCAGTACTTC.

CDR3 bases: TGTGCCTGGAGTGGACTAGCGGGAGGGTACAATGAGCAGTTCTTC. Amino acid sequence: CAWSGLAGGYNEQFF. This sequence joins TRBV30 and TRBJ2-1; 14 bases line up with TRBD2. With V trimmed by 1 base and J by 4 bases, 0 bases remained unmatched. The CDR3 runs 15 residues. The V gene's germline CDR1 is GTSNPN and CDR2 SVGIG (reference sequence).

V gene TRBV16 combines with J gene TRBJ1-1; TRBD1 might be the D (5 bases). The CDR3 sequence is 14 residues long. Germline-derived CDR1 and CDR2 are KGHSY and FQNENV. V was shortened by 4 bases and J by 5 bases, with 14 bases between the two germline ends. The CDR3: CASSLQASGTEAFF. The CDR3 DNA follows: TGTGCCAGCAGCCTACAGGCGTCTGGGACTGAAGCTTTCTTT.

This clone was counted only a few times. The sample has other DNA sequences that encode this CDR3 too. V gene TRBV7-9 combines with J gene TRBJ1-2; no definite D call. The germline V gene has CDR1 SEHNR and CDR2 FQNEAQ (reference sequence). CDR3 length: 12 residues. The germline V and J ends were trimmed by 3 bases and 4 bases, with 6 bases remaining between them. DNA of the CDR3: TGTGCCAGCAGCTTGGAGGGCTATGGCTACACCTTC. Its protein product is CASSLEGYGYTF.

The chain uses TRBV11-2 and TRBJ2-7, with 8 bases that match TRBD1. With V trimmed by 2 bases and J by 3 bases, 3 bases remained unmatched. CDR1 is SGHAT and CDR2 is FQNNGV in the germline V gene. This CDR3 is built from 14 residues. CDR3 in DNA: TGTGCCAGCAGCTTAAACACAGGGGGCTACGAGCAGTACTTC. As protein: CASSLNTGGYEQYF.

The chain is built from TRBV11-2 and TRBJ2-1; tentatively, D is TRBD2 (6 bases). Between the trimmed V and J ends, which lost 7 bases and 0 bases, there was a span of 16 bases. Germline V lookup: CDR1 SGHAT, CDR2 FQNNGV. The CDR3 consists of 16 residues. CDR3 loop: CASTLAGTRSYNEQFF. The CDR3 DNA reads TGTGCCAGCACCCTTGCGGGGACGCGCTCCTACAATGAGCAGTTCTTC.

This chain connects TRBV27 to TRBJ2-3; TRBD2 matches 9 bases. The V gene end was trimmed by 5 bases and the J gene end by 2 bases; junction bases not matched to a gene: 8. This CDR3 spans 16 amino acids. The V gene's germline CDR1 is MNHEY and CDR2 SMNVEV (reference sequence). CDR3 amino acids: CASSREVAGVTDTQYF. The CDR3 nucleotides read TGTGCCAGCAGTCGAGAGGTAGCGGGAGTCACAGATACGCAGTATTTT.

This clone was found a few times. The chain is built from TRBV7-2 and TRBJ2-6; no firm D call. The ends were cut back, 3 bases at V and 0 bases at J, with 3 bases in the middle. The germline gives CDR1 SGHTA, CDR2 FQGNSA. The CDR3 spans 14 residues. DNA for the CDR3: TGTGCCAGCAGCTTTCGCTCTGGGGCCAACGTCCTGACTTTC. It yields the protein CASSFRSGANVLTF.

This clone was seen only a few times. The chain recombines TRBV9 with TRBJ2-7; the D call may be TRBD1 or TRBD2 (5 bases each). Germline lookup yields CDR1 SGDLS and CDR2 YYNGEE. The V end lost 0 bases, the J end lost 0 bases, and 16 bases lay between the germline ends. The CDR3 runs 17 residues. The CDR3 reads CASSVAGKGGGSYEQYF. CDR3 DNA: TGTGCCAGCAGCGTAGCAGGGAAAGGTGGGGGCTCCTACGAGCAGTACTTC.

The chain is built from TRBV12-5 and TRBJ2-5; 8 positions agree with TRBD1. Looked up from germline, CDR1 is LGHNT and CDR2 is FRNRAP. The CDR3 length is 13 residues. The V and J ends lost 4 bases and 9 bases, in that order; junction bases with no gene match: 7. CDR3 in amino acids: CASGSDRVIPQYF. CDR3 coding DNA: TGTGCTAGTGGTTCGGACAGGGTCATCCCCCAGTACTTC.

The V call is TRBV15, the J call TRBJ2-3; TRBD1 agrees at 9 bases. CDR1 is LNHNV, CDR2 YYDKDF, per germline (reference sequence). CDR3 length: 15 amino acids. Trimming removed 4 bases from V and 5 bases from J; junction bases left unmatched: 7. The CDR3 sequence is CATSTSGQGRDTQYF. The DNA for the CDR3 is TGTGCCACCAGCACCTCGGGACAGGGCAGAGATACGCAGTATTTT.

The chain uses TRBV14 and TRBJ1-2, with D possibly matching TRBD1 (5 bases). This CDR3 has 14 amino acids. V lost 5 bases and J lost 6, with 16 bases in between. CDR1 is SGHDN, CDR2 FVKESK, per germline. The CDR3 nucleotides read TGTGCCAGCAGCGAAACCCGGGGGACGCATGGCTACACCTTC. Protein product: CASSETRGTHGYTF.

V is TRBV28 and J is TRBJ2-5; TRBD1 matches at 7 bases. After removal of 6 bases from V and 2 bases from J, the junction contained 9 bases not matched to a gene. This CDR3 region has 15 residues. In germline, CDR1 is MDHEN, CDR2 SYDVKM. CDR3 protein: CASRGALGQQETQYF. CDR3 DNA sequence: TGTGCCAGCAGGGGCGCTCTGGGACAGCAAGAGACCCAGTACTTC.

The chain uses TRBV15 and TRBJ2-7; D possibly uses TRBD1 or TRBD2 (6 bases each). The CDR3 loop spans 13 amino acids. Germline V gene data show CDR1 as LNHNV and CDR2 as YYDKDF (reference sequence). With 5 bases removed from V and 2 bases from J, the gap between germline ends came to 10 bases. The CDR3 sequence: CATSSGAPYEQYF. The CDR3 coding sequence is TGTGCCACCAGCTCGGGGGCGCCCTACGAGCAGTACTTC.

This clone was counted at least ten times. The V gene is TRBV21-1, the J gene TRBJ2-5; the table's D gene call, TRBD1, was not cross checked with the DNA. TRBV21-1 corresponds to a pseudogene. The CDR3 consists of 16 residues. CDR3 DNA: TGTGCCAGCAGCATTGGGGACAGGGGAAGTCTCGAGACCCAGTACTTC. This codes for CASSIGDRGSLETQYF.

The chain links TRBV30 to TRBJ2-7; TRBD2 matches at 7 bases. The germline CDR1 and CDR2 sequences are GTSNPN and SVGIG (reference sequence). The J segment lost 12 bases and the V segment lost 0 bases, leaving 5 bases of the junction unmatched. This CDR3 comprises 11 residues. Here the CDR3 reads CAWSVVREAYF. The CDR3 region has the DNA TGTGCCTGGAGTGTCGTTCGGGAGGCGTACTTC.

The chain uses TRBV29-1 and TRBJ2-1; TRBD1 matches 10 bases. Looked up from germline, CDR1 is SQVTM and CDR2 is ANQGSEA. CDR3 length: 13 residues. This chain's CDR3 is CTGQGIVNGEQFF. DNA for the CDR3: TGCACGGGACAGGGGATAGTTAATGGGGAGCAGTTCTTC.

The gene calls are TRBV7-2 and TRBJ2-3, with 9 nucleotides matching TRBD1. There are 16 residues in the CDR3. With 5 bases clipped from V and 2 bases from J, the junction kept 8 bases outside the gene matches. Germline V lookup: CDR1 SGHTA, CDR2 FQGNSA. CDR3 sequence (DNA): TGTGCCAGCAGCCCCCGGGACAGGGCTTCCACAGATACGCAGTATTTT. Translated, it gives CASSPRDRASTDTQYF. The full variable domain, with the rest looked up from reference TRBV7-2 and TRBJ2-3, is GAGVSQSPSNKVTEKGKDVELRCDPISGHTALYWYRQSLGQGLEFLIYFQGNSAPDKSGLPSDRFSAERTGGSVSTLTIQRTQQEDSAVYLCASSPRDRASTDTQYFGPGTRLTVL.